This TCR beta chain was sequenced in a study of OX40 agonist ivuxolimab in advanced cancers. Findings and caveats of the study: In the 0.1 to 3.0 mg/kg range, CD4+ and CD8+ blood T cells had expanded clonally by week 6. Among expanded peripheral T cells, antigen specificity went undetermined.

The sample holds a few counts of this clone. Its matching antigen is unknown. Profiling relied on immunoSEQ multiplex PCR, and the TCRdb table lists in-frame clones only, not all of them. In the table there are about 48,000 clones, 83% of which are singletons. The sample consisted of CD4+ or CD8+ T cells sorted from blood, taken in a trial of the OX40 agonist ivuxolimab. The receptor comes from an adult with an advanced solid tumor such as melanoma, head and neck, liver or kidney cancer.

Here the CDR3 reads CASSQEFHATIYF. The CDR3 DNA is TGCGCCAGCAGCCAAGAATTCCACGCAACCATATATTTT. The chain is built from TRBV4-3 and TRBJ1-3; no firm D call. This CDR3 spans 13 amino acids. The V gene lost 0 bases and the J gene lost 10 bases, with 10 bases spanning the gap. Germline CDR1 and CDR2: LGHNA and YSLEER.